This is a list of T cell receptor beta chains from one sample in a study of T cells after yellow fever vaccination. TCRdb redid the calling of the 5' RACE reads with MiXCR, one entry per CDR3 protein. The sample holds about 310,000 distinct CDR3 sequences, around 3.6% seen once. Specimen: PBMCs, collected on the day of the yellow fever booster vaccination. Receptors were obtained from a man between 18 and 29 years old who received the YFV17D yellow fever vaccine. Both conserved end residues are part of each CDR3. The order of the fields is J gene, clone size, V gene, D gene, CDR3 protein, CDR3 DNA. D genes are given only for firm matches. Part of the rows lack a size; the others show once, few, many or a class for expanded clones.

j_gene: TRBJ2-7
abundance: -
v_gene: TRBV12-3/TRBV12-4
d_gene: -
CDR3aa: CASTQRWGLAEQYF
CDR3nt: TGTGCCAGCACCCAGCGGTGGGGCCTCGCCGAGCAGTACTTC

j_gene: TRBJ2-5
abundance: few
v_gene: TRBV5-4
d_gene: -
CDR3aa: CASSLGRMVKETQYF
CDR3nt: TGTGCCAGCAGCTTGGGCAGGATGGTGAAAGAGACCCAGTACTTC

j_gene: TRBJ1-5
abundance: -
v_gene: TRBV19
d_gene: -
CDR3aa: CASKRQFYSNQPQHF
CDR3nt: TGTGCCAGTAAACGACAGTTCTATAGCAATCAGCCCCAGCATTTT

j_gene: TRBJ1-6
abundance: -
v_gene: TRBV18
d_gene: -
CDR3aa: CASSPNQGEDSPLHF
CDR3nt: TGTGCCAGCTCACCAAACCAGGGCGAGGATTCACCCCTCCACTTT

j_gene: TRBJ2-6
abundance: few
v_gene: TRBV18
d_gene: -
CDR3aa: CASSPLGASSGANVLTF
CDR3nt: TGTGCCAGCTCACCACTAGGGGCTTCCTCTGGGGCCAACGTCCTGACTTTC

j_gene: TRBJ2-4
abundance: few
v_gene: TRBV9
d_gene: -
CDR3aa: CASSGGENIQYF
CDR3nt: TGTGCCAGCAGCGGGGGGGAAAACATTCAGTACTTC

j_gene: TRBJ2-5
abundance: many
v_gene: TRBV15
d_gene: -
CDR3aa: CATSRDSGETQYF
CDR3nt: TGTGCCACCAGCAGAGATTCGGGGGAGACCCAGTACTTC

j_gene: TRBJ1-1
abundance: many
v_gene: TRBV7-3
d_gene: -
CDR3aa: CASSPTGGDREAFF
CDR3nt: TGTGCCAGCAGCCCGACTGGCGGAGACAGGGAAGCTTTCTTT

j_gene: TRBJ1-6
abundance: many
v_gene: TRBV20-1
d_gene: TRBD1
CDR3aa: CSASVPGTDNSPLHF
CDR3nt: TGCAGTGCTAGCGTCCCCGGGACAGATAATTCACCCCTCCACTTT

j_gene: TRBJ2-3
abundance: -
v_gene: TRBV5-6
d_gene: -
CDR3aa: CASSRDPGGSRTQYF
CDR3nt: TGTGCCAGCAGCCGGGACCCGGGGGGCTCTAGGACGCAGTATTTT

j_gene: TRBJ1-5
abundance: many
v_gene: TRBV5-1
d_gene: -
CDR3aa: CASSPGRNQPQHF
CDR3nt: TGCGCCAGCAGCCCGGGCAGGAATCAGCCCCAGCATTTT

j_gene: TRBJ1-2
abundance: -
v_gene: TRBV7-9
d_gene: TRBD1
CDR3aa: CASSRDRRDRKPGYTF
CDR3nt: TGTGCCAGCAGCCGCGATCGCCGGGACAGGAAGCCCGGCTACACCTTC

j_gene: TRBJ2-7
abundance: many
v_gene: TRBV19
d_gene: -
CDR3aa: CASGGQLTYEQYF
CDR3nt: TGTGCCAGTGGCGGCCAGCTAACCTACGAGCAGTACTTC

j_gene: TRBJ1-2
abundance: many
v_gene: TRBV10-2
d_gene: -
CDR3aa: CASSGRELAFYGYTF
CDR3nt: TGCGCCAGCAGTGGCCGGGAACTCGCCTTCTATGGCTACACCTTC

j_gene: TRBJ2-1
abundance: few
v_gene: TRBV24-1
d_gene: TRBD2
CDR3aa: CATSDRPQRGVYEQFF
CDR3nt: TGTGCCACCAGTGATCGCCCCCAGCGGGGGGTCTATGAGCAGTTCTTC

j_gene: TRBJ2-3
abundance: many
v_gene: TRBV7-2
d_gene: TRBD1
CDR3aa: CASSLGSGTAWYTQYF
CDR3nt: TGTGCCAGCAGCTTAGGATCTGGGACAGCTTGGTATACGCAGTATTTT

j_gene: TRBJ2-1
abundance: many
v_gene: TRBV28
d_gene: -
CDR3aa: CASSFGQSYEQFF
CDR3nt: TGTGCCAGCAGTTTTGGTCAGTCTTATGAGCAGTTCTTC

j_gene: TRBJ2-1
abundance: many
v_gene: TRBV5-4
d_gene: -
CDR3aa: CASSLGLDNEQFF
CDR3nt: TGTGCCAGCAGCTTGGGCCTGGACAATGAGCAGTTCTTC

j_gene: TRBJ1-1
abundance: -
v_gene: TRBV29-1
d_gene: -
CDR3aa: CSVEGEQGNTEAFF
CDR3nt: TGCAGCGTTGAAGGAGAACAGGGGAACACTGAAGCTTTCTTT

j_gene: TRBJ2-3
abundance: -
v_gene: TRBV9
d_gene: -
CDR3aa: CASSVGIASDTQYF
CDR3nt: TGTGCCAGCAGCGTAGGGATAGCTTCAGATACGCAGTATTTT

j_gene: TRBJ2-7
abundance: few
v_gene: TRBV2
d_gene: TRBD1
CDR3aa: CASSSPGQIYEQYF
CDR3nt: TGTGCCAGCAGTTCCCCGGGACAGATTTACGAGCAGTACTTC

j_gene: TRBJ1-4
abundance: many
v_gene: TRBV4-3
d_gene: -
CDR3aa: CASSQEGRTNEKLFF
CDR3nt: TGCGCCAGCAGCCAAGAGGGCAGAACTAATGAAAAACTGTTTTTT

j_gene: TRBJ2-2
abundance: -
v_gene: TRBV10-3
d_gene: -
CDR3aa: CAISGRGPAGELFF
CDR3nt: TGTGCCATCAGTGGGAGGGGGCCCGCCGGGGAGCTGTTTTTT

j_gene: TRBJ2-3
abundance: many
v_gene: TRBV13
d_gene: -
CDR3aa: CASSRGDTQYF
CDR3nt: TGTGCCAGCAGCAGAGGCGATACGCAGTATTTT

j_gene: TRBJ2-3
abundance: -
v_gene: TRBV19
d_gene: -
CDR3aa: CASSTGPDTNTDTQYF
CDR3nt: TGTGCCAGTAGTACCGGACCCGATACGAACACAGATACGCAGTATTTT

j_gene: TRBJ2-5
abundance: many
v_gene: TRBV5-6
d_gene: -
CDR3aa: CASSLVTETQYF
CDR3nt: TGTGCCAGCAGCTTGGTAACAGAGACCCAGTACTTC

j_gene: TRBJ1-5
abundance: -
v_gene: TRBV20-1
d_gene: -
CDR3aa: CSAETATFNQPQHF
CDR3nt: TGCAGTGCCGAGACAGCGACGTTCAATCAGCCCCAGCATTTT

j_gene: TRBJ2-1
abundance: -
v_gene: TRBV4-1
d_gene: TRBD1
CDR3aa: CASSQPDRGARSYNEQFF
CDR3nt: TGCGCCAGCAGCCAACCCGACAGGGGGGCTCGGTCCTACAATGAGCAGTTCTTC

j_gene: TRBJ2-3
abundance: many
v_gene: TRBV5-4
d_gene: -
CDR3aa: CASSSRLAGHGDTQYF
CDR3nt: TGTGCCAGCAGCTCTCGTTTGGCGGGGCATGGAGATACGCAGTATTTT

j_gene: TRBJ2-2
abundance: few
v_gene: TRBV6-5
d_gene: -
CDR3aa: CASSYLKPRVDFTGELFF
CDR3nt: TGTGCCAGCAGTTACTTGAAACCCCGGGTCGATTTCACCGGGGAGCTGTTTTTT

j_gene: TRBJ2-4
abundance: many
v_gene: TRBV20-1
d_gene: -
CDR3aa: CSATPGEGEYVIQYF
CDR3nt: TGCAGTGCTACTCCGGGGGAGGGGGAGTACGTCATTCAGTACTTC

j_gene: TRBJ2-2
abundance: few
v_gene: TRBV7-2
d_gene: -
CDR3aa: CASSLSSRYPGELFF
CDR3nt: TGTGCCAGCAGCCTTAGTAGCCGCTATCCCGGGGAGCTGTTTTTT

j_gene: TRBJ2-2
abundance: many
v_gene: TRBV7-9
d_gene: TRBD1
CDR3aa: CASSPPGQGASNTGELFF
CDR3nt: TGTGCCAGCAGCCCCCCGGGACAGGGGGCCTCCAACACCGGGGAGCTGTTTTTT

j_gene: TRBJ2-5
abundance: few
v_gene: TRBV7-2
d_gene: -
CDR3aa: CASSLALRNYQETQYF
CDR3nt: TGTGCCAGCAGCTTAGCGCTAAGAAATTACCAAGAGACCCAGTACTTC

j_gene: TRBJ2-2
abundance: few
v_gene: TRBV6-5
d_gene: -
CDR3aa: CASSYSTDNTGELFF
CDR3nt: TGTGCCAGCAGTTACTCGACTGACAACACCGGGGAGCTGTTTTTT

j_gene: TRBJ1-1
abundance: -
v_gene: TRBV18
d_gene: -
CDR3aa: CASSGSGSTEAFF
CDR3nt: TGTGCCAGCTCAGGATCAGGGTCTACTGAAGCTTTCTTT

j_gene: TRBJ1-2
abundance: many
v_gene: TRBV20-1
d_gene: -
CDR3aa: CSARSRNYGYTF
CDR3nt: TGCAGTGCCAGATCGAGGAACTATGGCTACACCTTC